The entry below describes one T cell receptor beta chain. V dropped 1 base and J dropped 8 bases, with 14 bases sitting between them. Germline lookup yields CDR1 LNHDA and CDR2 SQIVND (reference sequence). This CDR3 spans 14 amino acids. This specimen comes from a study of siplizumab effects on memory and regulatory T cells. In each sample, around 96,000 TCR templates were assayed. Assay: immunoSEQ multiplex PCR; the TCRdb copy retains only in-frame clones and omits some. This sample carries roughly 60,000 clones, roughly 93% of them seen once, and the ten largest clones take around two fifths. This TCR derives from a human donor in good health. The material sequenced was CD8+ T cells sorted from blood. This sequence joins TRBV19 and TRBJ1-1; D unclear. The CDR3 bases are TGTGCCAGTAGTATAGCAAACCTGGACCCGGAAGCTTTCTTT. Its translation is CASSIANLDPEAFF.